This T cell receptor beta chain originates from a study of T-cell memory formation after mild COVID-19. TCRdb re-called the 5' RACE reads through MiXCR, storing one row per CDR3 protein. The sample yields about 200,000 distinct CDR3 sequences, 16% seen once. The material sequenced was PBMCs or a T cell subset sorted from them (not recorded which). The sequence came from an adult woman who had mild COVID-19 (a few samples of this study predate the infection). Cell type and time point are not known.

The CDR3 DNA reads as TGTGCCATCAGCCCGGGACTAGCGGGAGGAGGGTCCTACAATGAGCAGTTCTTC. This translates into CAISPGLAGGGSYNEQFF. The V call is TRBV10-3, the J call TRBJ2-1; the match to TRBD2 covers 15 bases. V gave up 6 bases and J gave up 1 base; unmatched junction bases: 7. Per the germline V gene, CDR1 is ENHRY and CDR2 is SYGVKD. This CDR3 has 18 amino acids.